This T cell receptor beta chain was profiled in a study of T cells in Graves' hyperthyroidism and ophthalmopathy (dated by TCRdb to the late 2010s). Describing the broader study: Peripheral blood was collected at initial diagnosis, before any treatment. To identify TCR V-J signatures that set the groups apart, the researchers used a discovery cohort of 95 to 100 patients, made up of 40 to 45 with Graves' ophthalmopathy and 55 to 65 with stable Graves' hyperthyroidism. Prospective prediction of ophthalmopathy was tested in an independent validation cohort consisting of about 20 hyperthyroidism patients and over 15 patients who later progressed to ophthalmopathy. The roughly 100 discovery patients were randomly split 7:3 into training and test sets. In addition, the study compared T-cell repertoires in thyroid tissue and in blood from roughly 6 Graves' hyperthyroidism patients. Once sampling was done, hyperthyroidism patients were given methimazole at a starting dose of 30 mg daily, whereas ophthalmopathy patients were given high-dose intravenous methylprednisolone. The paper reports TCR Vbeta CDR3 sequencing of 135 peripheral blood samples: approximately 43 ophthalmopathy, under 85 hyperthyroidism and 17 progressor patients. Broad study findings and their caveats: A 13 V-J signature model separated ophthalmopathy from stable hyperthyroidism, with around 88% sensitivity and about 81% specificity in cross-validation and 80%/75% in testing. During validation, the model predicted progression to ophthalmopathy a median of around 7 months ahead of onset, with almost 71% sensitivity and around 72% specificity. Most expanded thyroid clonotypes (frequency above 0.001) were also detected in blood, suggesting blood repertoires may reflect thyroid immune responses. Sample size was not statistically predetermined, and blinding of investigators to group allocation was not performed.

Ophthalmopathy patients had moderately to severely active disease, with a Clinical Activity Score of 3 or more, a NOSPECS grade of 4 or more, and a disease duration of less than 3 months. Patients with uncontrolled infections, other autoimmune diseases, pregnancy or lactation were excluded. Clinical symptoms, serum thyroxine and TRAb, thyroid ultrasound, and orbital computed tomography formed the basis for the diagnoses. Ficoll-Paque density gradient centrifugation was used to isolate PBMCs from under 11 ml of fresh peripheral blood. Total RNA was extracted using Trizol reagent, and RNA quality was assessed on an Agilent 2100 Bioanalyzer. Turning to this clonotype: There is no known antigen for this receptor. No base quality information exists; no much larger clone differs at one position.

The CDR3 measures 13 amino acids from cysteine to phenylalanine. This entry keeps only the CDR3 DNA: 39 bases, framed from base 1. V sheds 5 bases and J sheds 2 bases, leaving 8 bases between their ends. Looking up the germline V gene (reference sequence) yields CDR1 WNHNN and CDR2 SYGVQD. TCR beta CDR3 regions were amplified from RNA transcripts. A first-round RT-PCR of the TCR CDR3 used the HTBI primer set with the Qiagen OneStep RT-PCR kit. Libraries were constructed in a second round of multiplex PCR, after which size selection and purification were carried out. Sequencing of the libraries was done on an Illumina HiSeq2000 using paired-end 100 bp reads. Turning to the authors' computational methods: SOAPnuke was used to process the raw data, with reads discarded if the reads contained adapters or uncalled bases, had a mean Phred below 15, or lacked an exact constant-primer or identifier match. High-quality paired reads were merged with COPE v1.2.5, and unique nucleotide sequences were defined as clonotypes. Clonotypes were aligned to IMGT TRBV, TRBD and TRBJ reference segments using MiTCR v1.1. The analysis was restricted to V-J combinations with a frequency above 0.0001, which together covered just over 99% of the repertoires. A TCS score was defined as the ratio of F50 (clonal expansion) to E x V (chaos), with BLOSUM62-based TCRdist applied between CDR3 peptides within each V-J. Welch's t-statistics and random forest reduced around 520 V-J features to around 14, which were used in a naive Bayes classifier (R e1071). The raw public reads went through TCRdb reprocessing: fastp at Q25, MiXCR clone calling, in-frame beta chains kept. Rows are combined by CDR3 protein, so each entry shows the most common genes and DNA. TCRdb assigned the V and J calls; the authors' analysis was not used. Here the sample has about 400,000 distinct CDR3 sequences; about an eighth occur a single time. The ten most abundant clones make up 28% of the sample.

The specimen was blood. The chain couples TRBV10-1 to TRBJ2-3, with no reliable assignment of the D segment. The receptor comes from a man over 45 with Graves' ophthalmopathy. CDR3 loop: CASSHLTTDTQYF. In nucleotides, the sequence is TGCGCCAGCAGTCATCTGACCACAGATACGCAGTATTTT.